These 6 T cell receptor beta chains originate from one sample sequenced in a study of monozygotic twins with inflammatory bowel disease. No DNA is given; TCRdb re-called the 5' RACE reads and lists each CDR3 protein once. The table lists fewer than 550,000 distinct CDR3 sequences, with around 2.4% in the top ten. The sample taken for sequencing was blood. These receptors all come from a human donor with ulcerative colitis or Crohn's disease, or a healthy co-twin of an affected twin (not recorded which).

The chain is built from TRBV10-3 and TRBJ2-1; without DNA, the TCRdb call of TRBD2 cannot be checked. Per germline, CDR1 ENHRY and CDR2 SYGVKD. This CDR3 has 16 amino acids. The CDR3 reads CAISPTTSGSENEQFF.

The chain has TRBV5-1 and TRBJ1-1; TCRdb reports TRBD1, a call that lacks DNA to check it against. CDR1 is SGHRS and CDR2 is YFSETQ in the germline V gene. The CDR3 runs 16 residues. The CDR3 region is CASSPRGGQGNTEAFF.

The V and J genes are TRBV30 and TRBJ2-7; the TCRdb D gene call, TRBD2, has no DNA to confirm it. The CDR3 spans 14 residues. The germline gives CDR1 GTSNPN, CDR2 SVGIG (reference sequence). The chain's CDR3 is CASSRGTSSYEQYF. Complete variable domain (other parts from reference TRBV30 and TRBJ2-7): SQTIHQWPATLVQPVGSPLSLECTVEGTSNPNLYWYRQAAGRGLQLLFYSVGIGQISSEVPQNLSASRPQDRQFILSSKKLLLSDSGFYLCASSRGTSSYEQYFGPGTRLTVT.

The V gene is TRBV7-2, the J gene TRBJ2-2. Germline values: CDR1 SGHTA, CDR2 FQGNSA. CDR3 length equals 14 residues. This CDR3 is CASSRLANTGELFF.

The V call is TRBV28, the J call TRBJ2-3; TCRdb's assignment of TRBD1 cannot be checked, as there is no DNA. The length of the CDR3 is 13 residues. Germline V lookup: CDR1 MDHEN, CDR2 SYDVKM. CDR3: CASSKPGSAWEYF.

The V and J genes are TRBV29-1 and TRBJ1-5. The CDR3 sequence is 13 residues long. The germline gives CDR1 SQVTM, CDR2 ANQGSEA. CDR3: CSVKEQSNQPQHF. Looking up the rest from reference TRBV29-1 and TRBJ1-5 gives the full variable domain: SAVISQKPSRDICQRGTSLTIQCQVDSQVTMMFWYRQQPGQSLTLIATANQGSEATYESGFVIDKFPISRPNLTFSTLTVSNMSPEDSSIYLCSVKEQSNQPQHFGDGTRLSIL.